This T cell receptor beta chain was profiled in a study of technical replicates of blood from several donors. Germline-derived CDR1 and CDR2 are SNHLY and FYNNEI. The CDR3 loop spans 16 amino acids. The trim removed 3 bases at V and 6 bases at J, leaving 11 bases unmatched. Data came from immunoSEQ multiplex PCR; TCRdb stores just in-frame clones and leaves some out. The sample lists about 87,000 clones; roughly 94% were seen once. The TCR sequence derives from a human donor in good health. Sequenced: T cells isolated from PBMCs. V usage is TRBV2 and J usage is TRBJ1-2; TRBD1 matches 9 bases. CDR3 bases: TGTGCCAGCAGTGATAATTTGAGGACAGGGGTGGATGGCTACACCTTC. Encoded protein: CASSDNLRTGVDGYTF.